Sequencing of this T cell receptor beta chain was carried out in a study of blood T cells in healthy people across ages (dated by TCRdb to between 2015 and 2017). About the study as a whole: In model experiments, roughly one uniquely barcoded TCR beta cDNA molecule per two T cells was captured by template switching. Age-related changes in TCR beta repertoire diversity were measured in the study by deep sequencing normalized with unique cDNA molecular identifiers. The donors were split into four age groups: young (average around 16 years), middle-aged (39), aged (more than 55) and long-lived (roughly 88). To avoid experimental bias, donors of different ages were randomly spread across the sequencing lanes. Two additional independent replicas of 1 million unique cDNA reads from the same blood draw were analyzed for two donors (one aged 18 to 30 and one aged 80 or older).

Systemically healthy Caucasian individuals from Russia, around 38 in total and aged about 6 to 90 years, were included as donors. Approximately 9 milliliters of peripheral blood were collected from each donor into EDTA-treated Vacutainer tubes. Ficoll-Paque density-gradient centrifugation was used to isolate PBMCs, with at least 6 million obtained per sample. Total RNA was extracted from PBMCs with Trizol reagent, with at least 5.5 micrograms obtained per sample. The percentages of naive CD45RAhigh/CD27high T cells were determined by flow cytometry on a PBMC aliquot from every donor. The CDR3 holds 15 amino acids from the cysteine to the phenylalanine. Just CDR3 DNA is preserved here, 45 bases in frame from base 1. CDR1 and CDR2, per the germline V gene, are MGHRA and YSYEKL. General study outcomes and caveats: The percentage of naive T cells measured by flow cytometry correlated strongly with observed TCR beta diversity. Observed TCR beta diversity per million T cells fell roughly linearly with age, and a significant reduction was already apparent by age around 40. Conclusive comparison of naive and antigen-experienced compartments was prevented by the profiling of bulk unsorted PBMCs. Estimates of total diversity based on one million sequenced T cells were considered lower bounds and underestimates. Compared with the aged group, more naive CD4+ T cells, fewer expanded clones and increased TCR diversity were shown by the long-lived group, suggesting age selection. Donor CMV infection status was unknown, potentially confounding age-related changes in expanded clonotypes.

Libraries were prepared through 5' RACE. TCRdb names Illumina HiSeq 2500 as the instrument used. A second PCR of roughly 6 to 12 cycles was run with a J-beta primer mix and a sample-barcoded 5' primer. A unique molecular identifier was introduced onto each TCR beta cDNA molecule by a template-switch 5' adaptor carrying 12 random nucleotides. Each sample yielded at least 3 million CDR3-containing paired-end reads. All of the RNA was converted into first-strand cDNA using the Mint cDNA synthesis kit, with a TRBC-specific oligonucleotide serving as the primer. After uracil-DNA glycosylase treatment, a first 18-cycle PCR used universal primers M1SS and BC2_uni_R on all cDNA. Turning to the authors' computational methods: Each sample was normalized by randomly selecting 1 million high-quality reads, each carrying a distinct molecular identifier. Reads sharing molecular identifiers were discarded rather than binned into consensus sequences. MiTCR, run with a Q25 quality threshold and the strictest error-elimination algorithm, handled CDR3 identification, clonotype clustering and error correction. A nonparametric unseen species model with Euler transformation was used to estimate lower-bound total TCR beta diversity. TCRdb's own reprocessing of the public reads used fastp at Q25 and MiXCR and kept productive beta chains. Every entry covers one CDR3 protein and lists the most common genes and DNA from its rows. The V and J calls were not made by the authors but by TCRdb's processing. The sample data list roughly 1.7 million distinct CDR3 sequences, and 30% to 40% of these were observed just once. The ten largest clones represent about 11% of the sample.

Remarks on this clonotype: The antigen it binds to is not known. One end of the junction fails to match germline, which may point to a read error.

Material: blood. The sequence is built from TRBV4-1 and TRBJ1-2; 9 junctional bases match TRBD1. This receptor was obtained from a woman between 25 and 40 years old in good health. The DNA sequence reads TGCGCCCGCAGCCTGGGACAGGGTGTTAACTATGGCTACACCTTC. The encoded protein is CARSLGQGVNYGYTF.